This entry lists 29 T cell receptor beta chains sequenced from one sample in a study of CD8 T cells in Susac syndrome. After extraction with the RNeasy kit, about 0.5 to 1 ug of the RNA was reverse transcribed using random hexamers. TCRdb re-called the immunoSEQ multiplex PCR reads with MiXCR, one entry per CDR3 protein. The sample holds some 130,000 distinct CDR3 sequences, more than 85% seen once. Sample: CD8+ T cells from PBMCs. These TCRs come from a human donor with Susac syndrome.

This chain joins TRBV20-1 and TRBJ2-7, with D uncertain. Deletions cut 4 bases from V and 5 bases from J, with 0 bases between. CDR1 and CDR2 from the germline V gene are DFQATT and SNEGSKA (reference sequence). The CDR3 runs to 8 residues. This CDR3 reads CSANEQYF. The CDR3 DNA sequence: TGCAGTGCTAACGAGCAGTACTTC.

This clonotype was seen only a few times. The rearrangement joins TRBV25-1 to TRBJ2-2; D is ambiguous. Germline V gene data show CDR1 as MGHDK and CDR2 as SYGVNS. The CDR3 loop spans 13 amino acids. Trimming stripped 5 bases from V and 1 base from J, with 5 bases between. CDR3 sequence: CASSPRNTGELFF. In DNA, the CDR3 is TGTGCCAGCAGTCCGCGGAACACCGGGGAGCTGTTTTTT.

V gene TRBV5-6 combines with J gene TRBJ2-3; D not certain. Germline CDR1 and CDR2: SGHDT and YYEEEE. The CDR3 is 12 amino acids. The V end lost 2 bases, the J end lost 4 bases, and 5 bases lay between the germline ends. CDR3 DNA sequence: TGTGCCAGCAGCTTTCCGGCAGATACGCAGTATTTT. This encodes CASSFPADTQYF.

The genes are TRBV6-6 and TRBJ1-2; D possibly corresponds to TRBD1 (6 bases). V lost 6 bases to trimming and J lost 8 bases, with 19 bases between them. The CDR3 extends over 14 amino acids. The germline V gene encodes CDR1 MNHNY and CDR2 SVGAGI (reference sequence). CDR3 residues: CASSPSQGSGGYTF. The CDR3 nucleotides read TGTGCCAGCAGCCCCTCACAGGGATCAGGAGGCTACACCTTC.

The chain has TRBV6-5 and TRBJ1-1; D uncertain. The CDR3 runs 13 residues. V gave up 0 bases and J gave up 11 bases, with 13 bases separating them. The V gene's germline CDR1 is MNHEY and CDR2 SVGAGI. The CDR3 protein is CASSYSEVLEAFF. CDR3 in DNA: TGTGCCAGCAGTTACTCGGAAGTGTTGGAGGCTTTCTTT.

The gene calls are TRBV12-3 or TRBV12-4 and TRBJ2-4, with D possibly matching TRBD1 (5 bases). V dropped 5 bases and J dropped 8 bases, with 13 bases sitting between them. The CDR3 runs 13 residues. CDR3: CASSPLGVDIQYF. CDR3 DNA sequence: TGTGCCAGCAGTCCCCTAGGGGTCGACATTCAGTACTTC.

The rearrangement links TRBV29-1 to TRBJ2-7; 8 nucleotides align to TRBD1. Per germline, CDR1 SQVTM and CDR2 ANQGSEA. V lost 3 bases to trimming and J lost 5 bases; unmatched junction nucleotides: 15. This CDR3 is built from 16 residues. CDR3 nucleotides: TGCAGCGTTGATGACTCGACCGGACAGGGTAGCCACGAGCAGTACTTC. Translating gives CSVDDSTGQGSHEQYF.

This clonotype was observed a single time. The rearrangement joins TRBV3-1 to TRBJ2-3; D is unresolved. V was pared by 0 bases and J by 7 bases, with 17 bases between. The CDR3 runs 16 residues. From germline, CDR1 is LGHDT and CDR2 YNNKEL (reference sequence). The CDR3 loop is CASSQEFVGTRNTQYF. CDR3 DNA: TGTGCCAGCAGCCAAGAATTCGTGGGCACGAGGAATACGCAGTATTTT.

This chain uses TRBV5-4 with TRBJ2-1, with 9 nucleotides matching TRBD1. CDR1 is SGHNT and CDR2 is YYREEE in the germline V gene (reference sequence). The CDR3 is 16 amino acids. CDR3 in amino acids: CGVPIIGQGSSDEQFF. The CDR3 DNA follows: TGTGGCGTACCGATAATCGGACAGGGGTCCTCTGATGAGCAGTTCTTC.

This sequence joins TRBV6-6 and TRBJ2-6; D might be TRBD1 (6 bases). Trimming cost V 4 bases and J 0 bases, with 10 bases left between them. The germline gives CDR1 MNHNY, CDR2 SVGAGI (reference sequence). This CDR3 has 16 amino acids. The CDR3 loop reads CASSCNRVSGANVLTF. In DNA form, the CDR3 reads TGTGCCAGCAGTTGCAACAGGGTCTCTGGGGCCAACGTCCTGACTTTC.

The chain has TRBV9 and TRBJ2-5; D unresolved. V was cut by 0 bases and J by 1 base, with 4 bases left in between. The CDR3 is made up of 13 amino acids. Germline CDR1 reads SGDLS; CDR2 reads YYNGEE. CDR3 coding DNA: TGTGCCAGCAGCGTAGGCGGCCAAGAGACCCAGTACTTC. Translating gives CASSVGGQETQYF.

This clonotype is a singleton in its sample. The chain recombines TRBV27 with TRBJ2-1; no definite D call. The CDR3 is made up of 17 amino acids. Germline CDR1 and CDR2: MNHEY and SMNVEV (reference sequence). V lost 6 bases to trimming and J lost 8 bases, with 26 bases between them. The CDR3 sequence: CASSLRERPYSTDEQFF. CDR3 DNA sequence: TGTGCCAGCAGCCTTAGAGAACGGCCCTATTCAACCGATGAGCAGTTCTTC.

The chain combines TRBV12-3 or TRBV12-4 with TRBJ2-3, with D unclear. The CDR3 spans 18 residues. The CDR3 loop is CANPPLVSRVTSTDTQYF. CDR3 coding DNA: TGTGCGAATCCTCCTCTGGTGTCAAGGGTAACTAGCACAGATACGCAGTATTTT.

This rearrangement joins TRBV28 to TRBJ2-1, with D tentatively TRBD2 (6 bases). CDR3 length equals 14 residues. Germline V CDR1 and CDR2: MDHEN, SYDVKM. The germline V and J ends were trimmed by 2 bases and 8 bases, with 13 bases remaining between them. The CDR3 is CASSLPRASDEQFF. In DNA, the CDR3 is TGTGCCAGCAGTTTACCTCGGGCTAGCGATGAGCAGTTCTTC.

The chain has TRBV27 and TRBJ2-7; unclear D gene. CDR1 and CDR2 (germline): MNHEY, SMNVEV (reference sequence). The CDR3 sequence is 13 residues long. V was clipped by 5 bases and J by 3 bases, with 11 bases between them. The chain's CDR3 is CASSPGPYYEQYF. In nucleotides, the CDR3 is TGTGCCAGCAGTCCTGGGCCATACTACGAGCAGTACTTC.

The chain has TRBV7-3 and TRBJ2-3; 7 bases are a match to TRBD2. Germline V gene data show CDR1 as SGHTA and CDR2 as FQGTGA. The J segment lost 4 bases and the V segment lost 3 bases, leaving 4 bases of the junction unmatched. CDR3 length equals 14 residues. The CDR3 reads CASSFAGAADTQYF. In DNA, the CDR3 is TGTGCCAGCAGCTTTGCGGGAGCTGCAGATACGCAGTATTTT.

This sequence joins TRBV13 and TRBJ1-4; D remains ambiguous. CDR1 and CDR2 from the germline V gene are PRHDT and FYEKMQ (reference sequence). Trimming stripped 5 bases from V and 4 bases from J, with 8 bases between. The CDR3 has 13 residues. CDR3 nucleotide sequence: TGTGCCAGCAGCCTTCAGCGTAATGAAAAACTGTTTTTT. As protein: CASSLQRNEKLFF.

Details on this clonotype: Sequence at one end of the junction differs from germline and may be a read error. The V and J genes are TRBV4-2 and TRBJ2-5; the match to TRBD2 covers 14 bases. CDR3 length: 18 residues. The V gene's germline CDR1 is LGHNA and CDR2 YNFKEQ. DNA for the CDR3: TGTGCCAGCAGTCAAGAACCGGGACTAGCGGGAGTAGGGGAGACCCAGTACTTC. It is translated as CASSQEPGLAGVGETQYF.

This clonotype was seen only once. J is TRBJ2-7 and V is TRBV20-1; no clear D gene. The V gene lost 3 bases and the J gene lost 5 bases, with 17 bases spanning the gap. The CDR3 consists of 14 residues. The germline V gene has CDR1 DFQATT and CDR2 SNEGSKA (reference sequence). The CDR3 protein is CSASPTPLVNEQYF. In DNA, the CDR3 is TGCAGTGCTAGTCCTACCCCGCTCGTAAACGAGCAGTACTTC.

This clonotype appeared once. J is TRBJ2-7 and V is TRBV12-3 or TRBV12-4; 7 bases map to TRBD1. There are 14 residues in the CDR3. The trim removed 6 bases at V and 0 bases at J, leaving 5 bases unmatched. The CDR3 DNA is TGTGCCAGCAGCTCGGACAGGTTCTCCTACGAGCAGTACTTC. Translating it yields CASSSDRFSYEQYF.

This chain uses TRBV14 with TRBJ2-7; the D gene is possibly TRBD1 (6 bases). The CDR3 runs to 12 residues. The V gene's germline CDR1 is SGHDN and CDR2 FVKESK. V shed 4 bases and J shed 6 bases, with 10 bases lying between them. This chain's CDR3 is CASSPGTIEQYF. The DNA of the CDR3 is TGTGCCAGCAGCCCGGGGACAATCGAGCAGTACTTC.

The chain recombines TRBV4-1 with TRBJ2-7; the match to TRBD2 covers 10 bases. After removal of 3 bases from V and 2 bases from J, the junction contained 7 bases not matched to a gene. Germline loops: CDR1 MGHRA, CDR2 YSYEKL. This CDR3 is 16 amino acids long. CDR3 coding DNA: TGCGCCAGCAGCCAGGTACTAGCGGGGAGAGCCTACGAGCAGTACTTC. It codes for CASSQVLAGRAYEQYF.

The CDR3 protein is CASSPGSAGQGGEKLFF. The CDR3, as DNA: TGTGCCAGCAGCCCAGGTTCGGCAGGACAGGGCGGTGAAAAACTGTTTTTT. V usage is TRBV7-9 and J usage is TRBJ1-4, with 8 bases identical to TRBD1. V dropped 5 bases and J dropped 7; count of bases not matched to a gene: 15. This CDR3 has 17 residues. In germline, CDR1 is SEHNR, CDR2 FQNEAQ (reference sequence). Drawing the rest from reference TRBV7-9 and TRBJ1-4, the complete variable domain is DTGVSQNPRHKITKRGQNVTFRCDPISEHNRLYWYRQTLGQGPEFLTYFQNEAQLEKSRLLSDRFSAERPKGSFSTLEIQRTEQGDSAMYLCASSPGSAGQGGEKLFFGSGTQLSVL.

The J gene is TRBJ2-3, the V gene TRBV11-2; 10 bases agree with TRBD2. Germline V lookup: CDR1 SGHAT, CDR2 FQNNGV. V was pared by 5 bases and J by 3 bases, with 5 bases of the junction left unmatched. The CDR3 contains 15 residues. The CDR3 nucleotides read TGTGCCAGCAGCCCGAGCGGGAGGGCGACAGATACGCAGTATTTT. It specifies CASSPSGRATDTQYF.

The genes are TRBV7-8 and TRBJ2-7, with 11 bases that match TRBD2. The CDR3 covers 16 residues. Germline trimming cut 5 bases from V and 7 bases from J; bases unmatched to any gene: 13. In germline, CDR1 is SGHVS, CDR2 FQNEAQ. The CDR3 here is CASSPPRLAGSEEQYF. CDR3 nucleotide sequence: TGTGCCAGCAGCCCTCCTCGACTAGCGGGGTCAGAAGAGCAGTACTTC.

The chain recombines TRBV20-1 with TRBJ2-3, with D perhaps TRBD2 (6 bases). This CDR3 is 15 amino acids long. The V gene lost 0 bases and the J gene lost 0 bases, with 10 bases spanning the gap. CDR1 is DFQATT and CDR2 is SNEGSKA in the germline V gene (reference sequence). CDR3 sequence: CSARDIAESTDTQYF. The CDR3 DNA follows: TGCAGTGCTAGAGATATAGCGGAGAGCACAGATACGCAGTATTTT.

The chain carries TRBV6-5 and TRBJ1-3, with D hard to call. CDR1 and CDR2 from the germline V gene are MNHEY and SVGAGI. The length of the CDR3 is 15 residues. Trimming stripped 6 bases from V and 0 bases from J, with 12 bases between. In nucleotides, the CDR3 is TGTGCCAGCAGGGTGGACGGCAGCTCTGGAAACACCATATATTTT. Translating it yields CASRVDGSSGNTIYF.

The CDR3 sequence: CANGRDSTDTQYF. The DNA for the CDR3 is TGTGCCAATGGGCGGGACAGCACAGATACGCAGTATTTT. The rearrangement joins TRBV10-3 to TRBJ2-3; D perhaps matches TRBD2 (6 bases). Germline V lookup: CDR1 ENHRY, CDR2 SYGVKD. The CDR3 runs 13 residues. Trimming cost V 10 bases and J 0 bases, with 11 bases left between them.

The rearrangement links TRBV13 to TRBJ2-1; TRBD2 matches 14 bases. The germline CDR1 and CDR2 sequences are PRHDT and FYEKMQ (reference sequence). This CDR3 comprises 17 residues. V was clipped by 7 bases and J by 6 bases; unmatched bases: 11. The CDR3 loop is CASTPGTSGRQGNEQFF. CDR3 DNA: TGTGCCAGCACCCCCGGGACTAGCGGGAGACAAGGCAATGAGCAGTTCTTC. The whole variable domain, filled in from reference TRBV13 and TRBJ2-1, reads AAGVIQSPRHLIKEKRETATLKCYPIPRHDTVYWYQQGPGQDPQFLISFYEKMQSDKGSIPDRFSAQQFSDYHSELNMSSLELGDSALYFCASTPGTSGRQGNEQFFGPGTRLTVL.